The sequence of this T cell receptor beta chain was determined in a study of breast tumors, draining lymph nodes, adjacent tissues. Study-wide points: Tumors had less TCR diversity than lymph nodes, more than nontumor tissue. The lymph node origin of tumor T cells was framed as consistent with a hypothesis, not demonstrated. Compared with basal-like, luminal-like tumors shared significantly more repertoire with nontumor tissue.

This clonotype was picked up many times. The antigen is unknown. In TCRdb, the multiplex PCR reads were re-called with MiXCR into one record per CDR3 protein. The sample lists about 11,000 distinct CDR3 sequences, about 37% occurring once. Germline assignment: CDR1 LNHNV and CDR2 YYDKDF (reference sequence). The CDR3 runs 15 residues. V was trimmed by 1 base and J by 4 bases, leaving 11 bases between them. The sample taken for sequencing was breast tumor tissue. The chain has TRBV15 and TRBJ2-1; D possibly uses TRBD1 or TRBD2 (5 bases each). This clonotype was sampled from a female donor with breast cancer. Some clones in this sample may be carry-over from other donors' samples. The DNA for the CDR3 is TGTGCCACCAGCAGAGCGGGACCGGATTACAATGAGCAGTTCTTC. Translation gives CATSRAGPDYNEQFF.